Below are 13 T cell receptor beta chains sequenced from a single sample in a study of monozygotic twins with inflammatory bowel disease. From the 5' RACE reads, TCRdb lists one entry per CDR3 protein and no DNA. This table lists around 400,000 distinct CDR3 sequences. Material: blood. The receptor source for this set is a human donor with ulcerative colitis or Crohn's disease, or a healthy co-twin of an affected twin (not recorded which).

The chain joins TRBV7-2 to TRBJ2-7; TCRdb outputs TRBD1, but without DNA this stays unchecked. This CDR3 is built from 15 residues. The germline V gene has CDR1 SGHTA and CDR2 FQGNSA. CDR3 sequence: CASSPTGTGVREQYF. The full variable domain, in which reference TRBV7-2 and TRBJ2-7 provide the parts outside the CDR3, is GAGVSQSPSNKVTEKGKDVELRCDPISGHTALYWYRQSLGQGLEFLIYFQGNSAPDKSGLPSDRFSAERTGGSVSTLTIQRTQQEDSAVYLCASSPTGTGVREQYFGPGTRLTVT.

The chain has TRBV11-2 and TRBJ2-1; the D call of TRBD2 rests on TCRdb alone, since no DNA is present to check it. The CDR3 is made up of 18 amino acids. Germline V lookup: CDR1 SGHAT, CDR2 FQNNGV. The CDR3 region is CASILNSGRAGRGNEQFF.

The chain carries TRBV20-1 and TRBJ2-1; the TCRdb call, TRBD2, lacks DNA for checking. This CDR3 comprises 16 residues. Looked up from germline, CDR1 is DFQATT and CDR2 is SNEGSKA (reference sequence). This CDR3 reads CSARDRSSLSYNEQFF.

The V and J genes are TRBV7-2 and TRBJ2-7; absent DNA, TCRdb's TRBD1 call cannot be checked. This CDR3 spans 15 amino acids. Germline assignment: CDR1 SGHTA and CDR2 FQGNSA. The CDR3 protein is CASSPVAPDTYEQYF.

The CDR3 here is CSQGREQETQYF. The chain couples TRBV20-1 to TRBJ2-5; the D call of TRBD2 rests on TCRdb alone, since no DNA is present to check it. The CDR3 runs 12 residues. CDR1 and CDR2 from the germline V gene are DFQATT and SNEGSKA (reference sequence).

The rearrangement joins TRBV7-2 to TRBJ2-1; without DNA, the TCRdb call of TRBD2 cannot be checked. CDR1 is SGHTA, CDR2 FQGNSA, per germline. The CDR3 covers 14 residues. The CDR3: CASSLLGGYNEQFF.

This chain joins TRBV13 and TRBJ2-6; TCRdb names TRBD2, which stays unverified in the absence of DNA. CDR3 size: 21 residues. Germline CDR1 and CDR2: PRHDT and FYEKMQ (reference sequence). The CDR3 loop reads CASSSSIILAGHYSGANVLTF.

The chain uses TRBV7-3 and TRBJ2-1; the D call from TCRdb, TRBD1, cannot be confirmed without DNA. This CDR3 is built from 16 residues. Looked up from germline, CDR1 is SGHTA and CDR2 is FQGTGA. This CDR3 is CASSLGQASSYNEQFF.

The CDR3 is CSHSSQDTYEQYF. This chain connects TRBV20-1 to TRBJ2-7. CDR3 length: 13 amino acids. CDR1 DFQATT and CDR2 SNEGSKA come from the germline V gene (reference sequence).

The rearrangement joins TRBV7-2 to TRBJ2-7; TCRdb reports TRBD2, a call that lacks DNA to check it against. CDR1 and CDR2 (germline): SGHTA, FQGNSA. This CDR3 region has 14 residues. The CDR3 sequence: CASSQSGRRYEQYF.

The chain uses TRBV5-1 and TRBJ2-3; as DNA is missing, the TRBD2 call by TCRdb cannot be tested. The germline V gene has CDR1 SGHRS and CDR2 YFSETQ. The CDR3 is made up of 19 amino acids. The CDR3 reads CASSLVPSRGSGPTDTQYF. The full variable domain, rest sourced from reference TRBV5-1 and TRBJ2-3, is KAGVTQTPRYLIKTRGQQVTLSCSPISGHRSVSWYQQTPGQGLQFLFEYFSETQRNKGNFPGRFSGRQFSNSRSEMNVSTLELGDSALYLCASSLVPSRGSGPTDTQYFGPGTRLTVL.

This chain links TRBV7-8 with TRBJ2-5; TCRdb calls TRBD2, which cannot be checked without DNA. The CDR3 has 16 residues. Per the germline V gene, CDR1 is SGHVS and CDR2 is FQNEAQ. This CDR3 reads CASSLEKRDGQETQYF.

The chain combines TRBV20-1 with TRBJ1-1; TCRdb outputs TRBD1, but without DNA this stays unchecked. Germline loops: CDR1 DFQATT, CDR2 SNEGSKA (reference sequence). The CDR3 has 12 residues. CDR3 loop: CSAGHPDTEAFF.